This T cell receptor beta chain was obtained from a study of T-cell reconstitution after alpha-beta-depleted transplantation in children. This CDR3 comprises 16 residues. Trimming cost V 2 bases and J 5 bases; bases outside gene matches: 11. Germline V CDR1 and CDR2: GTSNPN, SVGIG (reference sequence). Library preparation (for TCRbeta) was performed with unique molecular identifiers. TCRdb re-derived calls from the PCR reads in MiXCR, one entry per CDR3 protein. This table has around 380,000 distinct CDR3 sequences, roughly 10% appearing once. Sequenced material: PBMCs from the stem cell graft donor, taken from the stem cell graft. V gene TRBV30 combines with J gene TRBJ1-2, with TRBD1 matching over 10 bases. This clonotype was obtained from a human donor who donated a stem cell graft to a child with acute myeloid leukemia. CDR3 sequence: CAWSTYRDRGGYGYTF. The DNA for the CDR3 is TGTGCCTGGAGTACCTACCGGGACAGGGGTGGATATGGCTACACCTTC.